The 12 T cell receptor beta chains listed next were all sequenced from one sample in a study of shared T cell receptors in the human thymus. Sequenced by immunoSEQ multiplex PCR; TCRdb stores in-frame clones only, minus some. The repertoire consists of around 340,000 clones, with roughly 94% occurring once and the leading ten covering about 0.02%. The sample taken for sequencing was thymocytes. These receptors were obtained from a human donor.

V is TRBV6-5 and J is TRBJ2-5; 8 bases line up with TRBD1. Germline loops: CDR1 MNHEY, CDR2 SVGAGI. The CDR3 is 14 amino acids. The V and J ends lost 5 bases and 4 bases, in that order; junction bases with no gene match: 6. The CDR3 region is CASSLDRGIETQYF. CDR3 bases: TGTGCCAGCAGTCTCGACAGGGGAATAGAGACCCAGTACTTC.

The rearrangement joins TRBV4-3 to TRBJ2-3, with D possibly TRBD2 on 6 matching bases. V was pared by 8 bases and J by 2 bases, with 23 bases between. The CDR3 consists of 17 residues. Germline-derived CDR1 and CDR2 are LGHNA and YSLEER. CDR3 loop: CASGRNLASTTTDTQYF. The CDR3 nucleotides read TGCGCCAGCGGGAGAAATCTAGCGTCCACGACCACAGATACGCAGTATTTT.

The chain couples TRBV6-4 to TRBJ2-7; 9 bases match TRBD1. The CDR3 spans 14 residues. Germline CDR1 MRHNA, CDR2 SNTAGT. With 6 bases clipped from V and 5 bases from J, the junction kept 8 bases outside the gene matches. As DNA, the CDR3 is TGTGCCAGCAGCACCGGGACAGGGACCCACGAGCAGTACTTC. It codes for CASSTGTGTHEQYF.

V usage is TRBV15 and J usage is TRBJ2-3, with D tentatively TRBD2 (6 bases). Between the trimmed V and J ends, which lost 1 base and 0 bases, there was a span of 11 bases. CDR1 is LNHNV, CDR2 YYDKDF, per germline (reference sequence). This CDR3 spans 16 amino acids. The CDR3 region is CATSRGGAGSTDTQYF. CDR3 in DNA: TGTGCCACCAGCAGAGGCGGGGCGGGAAGCACAGATACGCAGTATTTT.

V is TRBV19 and J is TRBJ2-6, with TRBD1 as a possible D gene (5 bases). The V end was cut by 6 bases, the J end by 0 bases, with 21 bases between. In germline, CDR1 is LNHDA, CDR2 SQIVND (reference sequence). The CDR3 has 19 residues. The CDR3 here is CASRTESRGRVSGANVLTF. DNA of the CDR3: TGTGCCAGTAGGACAGAATCCCGAGGACGGGTCTCTGGGGCCAACGTCCTGACTTTC.

This chain joins TRBV6-5 and TRBJ2-3, with D perhaps TRBD1 or TRBD2 (6 bases each). V was pared by 5 bases and J by 0 bases, with 12 bases between. In germline, CDR1 is MNHEY, CDR2 SVGAGI. The CDR3 is 15 residues long. The CDR3 is CASSHREASTDTQYF. CDR3 in DNA: TGTGCCAGCAGTCACAGGGAGGCTAGCACAGATACGCAGTATTTT.

DNA for the CDR3: TGTGCCAGCAGCCGACGGGGTGGGATCTCCTACAATGAGCAGTTCTTC. Protein sequence: CASSRRGGISYNEQFF. The chain is built from TRBV11-2 and TRBJ2-1; D might be TRBD2 (5 bases). The CDR3 sequence is 16 residues long. CDR1 and CDR2 (germline): SGHAT, FQNNGV. Trimming shortened V by 5 bases and J by 0 bases, and 14 bases separated the two germline ends.

This chain connects TRBV7-9 to TRBJ1-2; D gene unclear. CDR1 and CDR2 (germline): SEHNR, FQNEAQ (reference sequence). V lost 3 bases to trimming and J lost 1 base, with 12 bases between them. This CDR3 spans 15 amino acids. CDR3 protein: CASSLGRDGNYGYTF. Here the CDR3 DNA reads TGTGCCAGCAGCTTGGGGAGGGATGGTAACTATGGCTACACCTTC.

The chain has TRBV5-1 and TRBJ1-1; TRBD1 is a possible D gene (5 bases). Germline loops: CDR1 SGHRS, CDR2 YFSETQ. Trimming left V 4 bases short and J 5 bases short, with 18 bases between. This CDR3 region has 15 residues. The CDR3 protein is CASSGGFLKWTEAFF. The CDR3 DNA sequence: TGCGCCAGCAGCGGGGGGTTTCTTAAATGGACTGAAGCTTTCTTT.

The chain carries TRBV30 and TRBJ2-2; unclear D gene. Germline lookup yields CDR1 GTSNPN and CDR2 SVGIG (reference sequence). The length of the CDR3 is 15 residues. V lost 2 bases to trimming and J lost 0 bases, with 10 bases between them. This CDR3 is CAWSSWEPNTGELFF. As DNA, the CDR3 is TGTGCCTGGAGTAGTTGGGAACCGAACACCGGGGAGCTGTTTTTT. Full variable domain (outside the CDR3, taken from reference TRBV30 and TRBJ2-2): SQTIHQWPATLVQPVGSPLSLECTVEGTSNPNLYWYRQAAGRGLQLLFYSVGIGQISSEVPQNLSASRPQDRQFILSSKKLLLSDSGFYLCAWSSWEPNTGELFFGEGSRLTVL.

V usage is TRBV6-1 and J usage is TRBJ2-5, with D hard to call. Germline-derived CDR1 and CDR2 are MNHNS and SASEGT. V was trimmed by 0 bases and J by 3 bases, leaving 14 bases between them. The CDR3 sequence is 16 residues long. The CDR3 loop reads CASSEAKDSLKETQYF. The CDR3 nucleotides are TGTGCCAGCAGTGAAGCTAAAGATAGCTTAAAAGAGACCCAGTACTTC.

J is TRBJ2-7 and V is TRBV28; no reliable D call. The CDR3 contains 16 residues. CDR1 is MDHEN, CDR2 SYDVKM, per germline. V lost 1 base and J 5 bases, leaving 18 bases between the germline ends. The CDR3 loop is CASSLSPAKAPHEQYF. The CDR3 coding sequence is TGTGCCAGCAGTTTATCCCCAGCCAAGGCCCCCCACGAGCAGTACTTC.